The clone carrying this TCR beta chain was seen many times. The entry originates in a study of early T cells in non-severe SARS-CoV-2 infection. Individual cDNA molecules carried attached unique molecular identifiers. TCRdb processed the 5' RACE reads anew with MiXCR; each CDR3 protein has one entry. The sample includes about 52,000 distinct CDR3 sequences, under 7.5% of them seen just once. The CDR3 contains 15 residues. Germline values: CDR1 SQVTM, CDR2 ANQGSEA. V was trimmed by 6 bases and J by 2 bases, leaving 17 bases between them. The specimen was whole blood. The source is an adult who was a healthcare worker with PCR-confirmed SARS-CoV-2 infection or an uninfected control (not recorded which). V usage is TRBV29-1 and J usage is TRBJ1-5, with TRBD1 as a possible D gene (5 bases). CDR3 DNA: TGCAGCGTCGCAGTTCAGGGAGGTGGCAATCAGCCCCAGCATTTT. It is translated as CSVAVQGGGNQPQHF.